This TCR beta chain was captured in a study of shared clonotypes between healthy human individuals. Study-level information: The plates for each donor numbered three CD4 naive, three CD4 memory, two CD8 naive and one CD8 memory. Regarding the study as a whole: Shared across several donors were around 5% of the naive CD4 clonotypes. Exclusively blood specimens were collected; tissue repertoires likely differ.

Note on this clone: Antigen specificity is unknown.

A CD45RA+ naive subset and a CD45RA-negative memory subset were split from CD4+ cells. The table came from immunoSEQ multiplex PCR; TCRdb's copy has only in-frame clones and leaves some out. The table includes 2,500,000 or so clones, more than 85% detected once. The clonotype comes from a man aged 18 to 29 in good health. Some clones in this sample may be carry-over from other donors' samples. Sequencing was performed on naive CD4+ T cells from PBMCs. Subset: CD45RA+ positively selected.

CDR3 coding DNA: TGTGCCAGCAGATCCCGCGGGAGGGCCCGGGAGCAGTTCTTC. Translating it yields CASRSRGRAREQFF. J is TRBJ2-1 and V is TRBV28; 9 bases are a match to TRBD2. Germline V gene data show CDR1 as MDHEN and CDR2 as SYDVKM. The V gene end was trimmed by 6 bases and the J gene end by 10 bases; junction bases not matched to a gene: 10. The CDR3 has 14 residues.